These 20 T cell receptor delta chains were all obtained from the same sample, sequenced in a study of gamma-delta chains in newborns, infants, children (dated by TCRdb to the late 2010s). The instrument given in TCRdb is Illumina MiSeq. After TCRdb called clones again from the public reads with CATT, rows with identical DNA were merged. Across this sample there are some 4,900 delta-chain clones, with 5.2% seen only once. The ten largest clones add up to approximately 6.4% of the sample. The sequencing input was blood. The receptors were gathered from a child who was a newborn, infant or young child, either healthy, febrile or measles-vaccinated (not recorded which).

By its share, this clone is medium-sized. V is TRDV1 and J is TRDJ1; TRDD3 matches at 13 bases. The germline V gene has CDR1 TSWWSYY and CDR2 QGS. The CDR3 is made up of 22 amino acids. V was clipped by 3 bases and J by 1 base; unmatched bases: 20. The CDR3 region is CALGDPNRPGLLGDTGTDKLIF. CDR3 bases: TGTGCTCTTGGGGATCCCAATAGACCTGGGTTACTGGGGGATACGGGCACCGATAAACTCATCTTT.

In regard to this clone: This CDR3 is also generated by other DNA sequences in the sample. The V and J genes are TRDV2 and TRDJ2; 9 bases match TRDD3. The V gene's germline CDR1 is GEAIGNYY and CDR2 EKD. With 4 bases clipped from V and 6 bases from J, the junction kept 8 bases outside the gene matches. The CDR3 is 15 amino acids. The CDR3 sequence is CACDTVGDTPAQLFF. The CDR3 bases are TGTGCCTGTGATACCGTAGGGGATACGCCAGCACAACTCTTCTTT.

By share of the sample, this clone is medium-sized (0.01 to 0.1%). The rearrangement joins TRDV2 to TRDJ1, with 8 positions matching TRDD3. V shed 0 bases and J 8 bases; nucleotides not matched to a gene: 22. The germline V gene has CDR1 GEAIGNYY and CDR2 EKD. This CDR3 is 19 amino acids long. This CDR3 reads CACDTLHPGGPLRLGKLIF. The CDR3, as DNA: TGTGCCTGTGACACCCTTCATCCTGGGGGACCCTTACGGCTGGGGAAACTCATCTTT.

About this clone itself: A junction end diverges from the germline sequence, so it may reflect a read error. The chain is built from TRDV2 and TRDJ3, with TRDD3 identical over 9 bases. The J gene, missing from TCRdb, was assigned here through DNA to germline matching. The CDR3 is made up of 19 amino acids. Germline V gives CDR1 GEAIGNYY, CDR2 EKD. The CDR3 region is CACDSTGGTASWDTRRMFF. The CDR3 nucleotides are TGTGCCTGTGACTCGACTGGGGGAACGGCCTCCTGGGACACCCGACGGATGTTTTTC.

Judged by abundance, this clone is medium-sized. The chain has TRDV2 and TRDJ3; D uncertain. The V end lost 0 bases, the J end lost 0 bases, and 8 bases lay between the germline ends. Germline CDR1 and CDR2: GEAIGNYY and EKD. The CDR3 is 17 amino acids. For the CDR3, the DNA is TGTGCCTGTGACACCTGGGCGAGCTCCTGGGACACCCGACAGATGTTTTTC. Amino acids: CACDTWASSWDTRQMFF.

This clone was detected a few times. The rearrangement links TRDV2 to TRDJ3; 10 bases are shared with TRDD3. Germline CDR1 GEAIGNYY, CDR2 EKD. This CDR3 comprises 22 residues. V was clipped by 1 base and J by 0 bases; unmatched bases: 14. CDR3 amino acids: CACDTPSVGGYRSSWDTRQMFF. CDR3 bases: TGTGCCTGTGACACGCCCTCGGTTGGGGGATACAGATCCTCCTGGGACACCCGACAGATGTTTTTC.

As concerns this clone: A much larger clone lies a single base off, so this may be a read error. The same CDR3 is also encoded by other DNA sequences in this sample. The chain uses TRDV2 and TRDJ1; TRDD3 matches 8 bases. The junction had 11 bases not matched to a gene; V was cut back by 0 bases and J by 0 bases. The CDR3 length is 18 residues. CDR1 and CDR2 from the germline V gene are GEAIGNYY and EKD. CDR3 sequence (DNA): TGTGCCTGTGACACCCTTACTGGGGGCTCTAAGTACACCGATAAACTCATCTTT. Protein: CACDTLTGGSKYTDKLIF.

The chain couples TRDV2 to TRDJ1; 11 bases line up with TRDD3. The CDR3 runs 20 residues. Losses at the gene ends were 3 bases for V and 3 bases for J; bases not matched to a gene: 20. Germline V gene lookup returns CDR1 GEAIGNYY and CDR2 EKD. CDR3 sequence: CACDPLGDTRHLPTSDKLIF. The CDR3 DNA reads TGTGCCTGTGACCCATTGGGGGATACGCGTCATCTCCCCACCTCCGATAAACTCATCTTT.

This clone was seen more than once but under ten times. Just one base apart from a much larger clone, this may be a read error. The chain carries TRDV2 and TRDJ1; 7 positions match TRDD3. The CDR3 consists of 15 residues. Germline-derived CDR1 and CDR2 are GEAIGNYY and EKD. V lost 9 bases to trimming and J lost 0 bases; unmatched junction nucleotides: 12. The CDR3 region is CARLHLGDHTDKLIF. The CDR3 region has the DNA TGTGCCCGTTTGCACTTGGGGGACCACACCGATAAACTCATCTTT.

By sample share, this clone is medium-sized. Other DNA sequences in this sample translate to the same CDR3. The chain combines TRDV2 with TRDJ1; 7 nucleotides line up with TRDD3. Germline V gives CDR1 GEAIGNYY, CDR2 EKD. This CDR3 spans 14 amino acids. The ends lost 3 bases at V and 4 bases at J; junction bases unmatched: 7. The CDR3 sequence is CACDELGLRDKLIF. The CDR3 DNA reads TGTGCCTGTGACGAACTGGGGTTACGCGATAAACTCATCTTT.

Details on this clone: Given a much more abundant clone one base away, this may be a read error. Other DNA sequences in this sample translate to the same CDR3. The chain carries TRDV2 and TRDJ2, with TRDD3 identical over 11 bases. CDR3 length: 17 residues. The germline V gene has CDR1 GEAIGNYY and CDR2 EKD. CDR3 bases: TGTGCCTGTGACACCCTACTGGGGGATATTTCGGCAGCGCAACTCTTCTTT. The encoded protein is CACDTLLGDISAAQLFF.

This clone is medium-sized in the sample. The rearrangement uses TRDV1 and TRDJ1; 8 nucleotides match TRDD3. This CDR3 contains 21 residues. The V gene end was trimmed by 4 bases and the J gene end by 8 bases; junction bases not matched to a gene: 30. The germline V gene encodes CDR1 TSWWSYY and CDR2 QGS. The CDR3 DNA is TGTGCTCTTGGGGCCCCTACGACTTTCCTTCCCCAAAGAAATTGGGGATACAAACTCATCTTT. This translates into CALGAPTTFLPQRNWGYKLIF.

This clone was observed a few times. The sample has other DNA sequences that encode this CDR3 too. J is TRDJ3 and V is TRDV2; D is undetermined. Trimming took off 0 bases at V and 0 bases at J, with 20 bases between the two ends. The CDR3 is 21 amino acids. The germline V gene encodes CDR1 GEAIGNYY and CDR2 EKD. The CDR3 sequence: CACDTMSDGGRGSWDTRQMFF. CDR3 nucleotides: TGTGCCTGTGACACCATGTCGGATGGAGGACGCGGCTCCTGGGACACCCGACAGATGTTTTTC.

By share, this clone counts as medium-sized. The sample carries other DNA sequences with the same CDR3. CDR3 residues: CACDTVLGDYSSWDTRQMFF. CDR3 nucleotide sequence: TGTGCCTGTGACACCGTACTGGGGGATTACAGCTCCTGGGACACCCGACAGATGTTTTTC. The rearrangement uses TRDV2 and TRDJ3; 10 positions agree with TRDD3. Germline trimming cut 0 bases from V and 0 bases from J; bases unmatched to any gene: 7. CDR3 length equals 20 residues. Germline V gives CDR1 GEAIGNYY, CDR2 EKD.

The gene calls are TRDV1 and TRDJ1; 10 bases match TRDD3. Looked up from germline, CDR1 is TSWWSYY and CDR2 is QGS. CDR3 length equals 18 residues. J was trimmed by 2 bases and V by 1 base; bases with no gene match: 10. In DNA, the CDR3 is TGTGCTCTTGGGGAACGGGGGTGGGGGATACTGGTAACCGATAAACTCATCTTT. This encodes CALGERGWGILVTDKLIF.

Comments on this clone: A much larger clonotype is one base distant, so this may be a read error. V and J are TRDV2 and TRDJ1; 7 bases fit TRDD3. The V gene's germline CDR1 is GEAIGNYY and CDR2 EKD. CDR3 length equals 16 residues. With 4 bases clipped from V and 0 bases from J, the junction kept 10 bases outside the gene matches. The CDR3 bases are TGTGCCTGTGATAGACTGGGGATCTCGAACACCGATAAACTCATCTTT. It encodes CACDRLGISNTDKLIF.

Turning to this clone: With a much larger clone just one base away, this may be a read error. This chain uses TRDV2 with TRDJ1; 7 nucleotides agree with TRDD3. The CDR3 has 15 residues. Germline V gene sequence: CDR1 GEAIGNYY, CDR2 EKD. V shed 1 base, J shed 5 bases, and the junction held 9 bases outside the gene matches. The CDR3 DNA sequence: TGTGCCTGTGACACGCTGGGGGGACGAGGAGATAAACTCATCTTT. Translating gives CACDTLGGRGDKLIF.

The V call is TRDV2, the J call TRDJ1; 7 bases are shared with TRDD3. The ends lost 0 bases at V and 0 bases at J; junction bases unmatched: 15. The CDR3 is 19 residues long. Germline CDR1 is GEAIGNYY and CDR2 is EKD. The CDR3 DNA sequence: TGTGCCTGTGACACCGTGGGGGCTGTACTGGGGACCAACACCGATAAACTCATCTTT. Translation: CACDTVGAVLGTNTDKLIF.

The sample holds a few counts of this clone. This sequence joins TRDV1 and TRDJ1, with 11 bases lining up with TRDD3. The CDR3 is 22 residues long. V trimming: 4 bases; J trimming: 0 bases; junction bases outside the gene matches: 22. Per germline, CDR1 TSWWSYY and CDR2 QGS. The CDR3 nucleotides read TGTGCTCTTGGGGTTACCATTTCCTACCGACATCTGGGGGATACAAACACCGATAAACTCATCTTT. Encoded protein: CALGVTISYRHLGDTNTDKLIF.

By sample share, this clone is medium-sized. The chain joins TRDV2 to TRDJ1, with 9 bases lining up with TRDD3. Germline values: CDR1 GEAIGNYY, CDR2 EKD. The CDR3 length is 22 residues. The ends lost 3 bases at V and 1 base at J; junction bases unmatched: 26. In DNA, the CDR3 is TGTGCCTGTGACCCTCTTCCCCGGCCTTCCTCGCTGGGGGATCTGGGCACCGATAAACTCATCTTT. This sequence encodes CACDPLPRPSSLGDLGTDKLIF.